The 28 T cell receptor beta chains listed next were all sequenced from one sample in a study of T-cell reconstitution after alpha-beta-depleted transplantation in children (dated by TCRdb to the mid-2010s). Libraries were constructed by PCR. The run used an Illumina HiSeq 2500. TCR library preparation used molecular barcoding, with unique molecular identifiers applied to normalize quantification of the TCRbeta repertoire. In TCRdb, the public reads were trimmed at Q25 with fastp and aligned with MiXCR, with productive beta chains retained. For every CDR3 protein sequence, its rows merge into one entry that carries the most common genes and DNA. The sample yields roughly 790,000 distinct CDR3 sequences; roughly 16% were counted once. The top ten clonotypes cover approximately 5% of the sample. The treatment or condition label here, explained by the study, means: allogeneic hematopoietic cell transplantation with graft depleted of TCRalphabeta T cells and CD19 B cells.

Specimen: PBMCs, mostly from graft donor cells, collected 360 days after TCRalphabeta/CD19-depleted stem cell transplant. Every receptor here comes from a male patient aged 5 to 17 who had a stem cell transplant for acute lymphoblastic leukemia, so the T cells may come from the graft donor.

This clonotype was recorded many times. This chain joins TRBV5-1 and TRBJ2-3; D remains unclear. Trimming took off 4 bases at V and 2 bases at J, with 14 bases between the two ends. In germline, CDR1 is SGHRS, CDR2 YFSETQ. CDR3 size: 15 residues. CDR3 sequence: CASSLLPADTDTQYF. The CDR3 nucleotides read TGCGCCAGCAGCCTACTCCCGGCGGACACAGATACGCAGTATTTT.

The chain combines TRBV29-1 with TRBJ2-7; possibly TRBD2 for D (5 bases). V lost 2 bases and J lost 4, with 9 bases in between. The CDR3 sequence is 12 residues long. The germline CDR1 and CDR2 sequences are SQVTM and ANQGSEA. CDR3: CSVELGSYEQYF. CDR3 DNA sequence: TGCAGCGTTGAATTGGGGAGTTACGAGCAGTACTTC.

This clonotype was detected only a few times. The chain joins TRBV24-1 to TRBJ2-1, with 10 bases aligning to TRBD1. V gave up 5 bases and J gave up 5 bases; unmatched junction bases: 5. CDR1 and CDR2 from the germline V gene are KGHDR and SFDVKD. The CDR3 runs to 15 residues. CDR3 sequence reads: CATSAPGQGHNEQFF. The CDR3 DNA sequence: TGTGCCACCAGTGCGCCGGGACAGGGGCACAATGAGCAGTTCTTC.

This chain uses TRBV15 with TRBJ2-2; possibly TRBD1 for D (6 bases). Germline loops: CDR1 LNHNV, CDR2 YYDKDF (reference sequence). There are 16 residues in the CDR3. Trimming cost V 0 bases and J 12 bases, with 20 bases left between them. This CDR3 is CATSRDRGSVLLQLFF. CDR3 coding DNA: TGTGCCACCAGCAGAGATAGGGGGTCGGTTTTACTGCAGCTGTTTTTT.

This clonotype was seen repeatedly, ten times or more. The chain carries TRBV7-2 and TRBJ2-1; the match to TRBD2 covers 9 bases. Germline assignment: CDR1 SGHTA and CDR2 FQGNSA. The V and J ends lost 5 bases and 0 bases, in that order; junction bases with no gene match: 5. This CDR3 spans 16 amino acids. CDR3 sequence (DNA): TGTGCCAGCAGCCCCGATAGCGGGAGCTCCTACAATGAGCAGTTCTTC. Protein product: CASSPDSGSSYNEQFF.

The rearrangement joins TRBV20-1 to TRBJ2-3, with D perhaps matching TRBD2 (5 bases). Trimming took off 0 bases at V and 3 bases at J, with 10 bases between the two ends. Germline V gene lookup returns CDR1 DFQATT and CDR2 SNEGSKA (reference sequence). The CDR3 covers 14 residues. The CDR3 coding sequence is TGCAGTGCTAGAGATCACACTAGGACAGATACGCAGTATTTT. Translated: CSARDHTRTDTQYF.

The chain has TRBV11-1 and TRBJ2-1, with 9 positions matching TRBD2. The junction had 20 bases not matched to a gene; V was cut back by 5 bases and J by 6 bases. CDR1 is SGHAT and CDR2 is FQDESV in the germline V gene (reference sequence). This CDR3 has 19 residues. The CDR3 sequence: CASSPGTSPPELGPNEQFF. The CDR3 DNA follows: TGTGCCAGCAGCCCCGGGACTAGCCCCCCAGAGCTAGGTCCCAATGAGCAGTTCTTC.

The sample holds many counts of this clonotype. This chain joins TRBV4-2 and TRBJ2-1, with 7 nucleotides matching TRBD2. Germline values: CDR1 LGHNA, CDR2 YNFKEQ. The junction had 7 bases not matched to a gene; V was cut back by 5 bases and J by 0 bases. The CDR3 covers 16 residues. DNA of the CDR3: TGTGCCAGCAGCGAAGCGGGGCCGAGCTCCTACAATGAGCAGTTCTTC. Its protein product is CASSEAGPSSYNEQFF.

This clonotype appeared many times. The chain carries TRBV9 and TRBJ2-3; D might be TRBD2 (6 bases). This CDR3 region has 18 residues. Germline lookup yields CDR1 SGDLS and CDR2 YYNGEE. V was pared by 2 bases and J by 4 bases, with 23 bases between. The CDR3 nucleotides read TGTGCCAGCAGCGTCCGGACTACTGCTCAGAGGGGATCAGATACGCAGTATTTT. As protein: CASSVRTTAQRGSDTQYF.

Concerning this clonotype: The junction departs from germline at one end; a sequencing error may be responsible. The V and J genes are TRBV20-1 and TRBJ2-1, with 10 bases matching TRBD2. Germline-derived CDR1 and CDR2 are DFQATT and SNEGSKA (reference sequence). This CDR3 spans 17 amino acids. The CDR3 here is CCARDLRTSGSYNEQFF. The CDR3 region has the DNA TGCTGTGCTAGAGACCTCAGGACTAGCGGTTCCTACAATGAGCAGTTCTTC.

As DNA, the CDR3 is TGTGCCAGCAGTTTAGCGTGGGCCGAGACCCAGTACTTC. Amino acid sequence: CASSLAWAETQYF. V usage is TRBV27 and J usage is TRBJ2-5; D unresolved. The CDR3 sequence is 13 residues long. V lost 2 bases and J 5 bases, leaving 9 bases between the germline ends. The V gene's germline CDR1 is MNHEY and CDR2 SMNVEV (reference sequence).

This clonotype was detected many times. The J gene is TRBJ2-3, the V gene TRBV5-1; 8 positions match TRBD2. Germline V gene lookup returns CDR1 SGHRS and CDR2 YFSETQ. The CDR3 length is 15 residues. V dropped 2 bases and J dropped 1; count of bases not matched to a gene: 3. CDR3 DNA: TGCGCCAGCAGCTTTGGACTAGCCGGCACAGATACGCAGTATTTT. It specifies CASSFGLAGTDTQYF. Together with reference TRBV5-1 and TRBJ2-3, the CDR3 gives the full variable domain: KAGVTQTPRYLIKTRGQQVTLSCSPISGHRSVSWYQQTPGQGLQFLFEYFSETQRNKGNFPGRFSGRQFSNSRSEMNVSTLELGDSALYLCASSFGLAGTDTQYFGPGTRLTVL.

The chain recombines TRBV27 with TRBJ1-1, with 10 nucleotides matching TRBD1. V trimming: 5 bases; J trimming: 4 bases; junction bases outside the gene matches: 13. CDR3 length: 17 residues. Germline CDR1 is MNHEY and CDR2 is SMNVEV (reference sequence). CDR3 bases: TGTGCCAGCAGTGTAGGGACAGGGGATCCCGTTATCACTGAAGCTTTCTTT. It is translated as CASSVGTGDPVITEAFF.

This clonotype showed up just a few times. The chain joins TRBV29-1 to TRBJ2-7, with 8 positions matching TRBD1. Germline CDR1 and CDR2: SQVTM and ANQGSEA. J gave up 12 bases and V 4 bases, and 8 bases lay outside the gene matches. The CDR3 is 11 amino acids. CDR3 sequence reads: CSVVQGANWYF. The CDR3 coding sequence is TGCAGCGTTGTCCAGGGGGCAAATTGGTACTTC.

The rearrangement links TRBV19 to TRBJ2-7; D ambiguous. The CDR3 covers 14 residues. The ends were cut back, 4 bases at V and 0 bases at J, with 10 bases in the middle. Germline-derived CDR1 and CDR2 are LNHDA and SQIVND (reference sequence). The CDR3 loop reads CASSRMDGSYEQYF. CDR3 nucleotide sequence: TGTGCCAGTAGTAGGATGGACGGCTCCTACGAGCAGTACTTC.

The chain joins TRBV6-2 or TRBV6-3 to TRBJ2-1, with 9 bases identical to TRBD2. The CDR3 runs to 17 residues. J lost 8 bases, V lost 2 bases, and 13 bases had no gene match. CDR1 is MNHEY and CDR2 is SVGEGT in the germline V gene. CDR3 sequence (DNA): TGTGCCAGCAGTTACCCTGAGGCTAGCGGGATGAATCATGAGCAGTTCTTC. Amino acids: CASSYPEASGMNHEQFF.

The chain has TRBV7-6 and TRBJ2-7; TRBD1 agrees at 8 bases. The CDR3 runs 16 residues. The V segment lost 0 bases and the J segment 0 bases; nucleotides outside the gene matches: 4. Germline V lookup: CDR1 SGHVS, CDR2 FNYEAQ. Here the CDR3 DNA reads TGTGCCAGCAGCTTAGCTAGGACAGGGCCCTCCTACGAGCAGTACTTC. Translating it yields CASSLARTGPSYEQYF.

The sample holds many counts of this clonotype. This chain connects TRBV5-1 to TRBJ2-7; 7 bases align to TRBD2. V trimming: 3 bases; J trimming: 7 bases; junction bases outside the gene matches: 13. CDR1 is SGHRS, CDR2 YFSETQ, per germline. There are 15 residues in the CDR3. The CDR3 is CASSSSGRMTGEQYF. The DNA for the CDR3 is TGCGCCAGCAGCTCGTCCGGGAGGATGACTGGGGAGCAGTACTTC.

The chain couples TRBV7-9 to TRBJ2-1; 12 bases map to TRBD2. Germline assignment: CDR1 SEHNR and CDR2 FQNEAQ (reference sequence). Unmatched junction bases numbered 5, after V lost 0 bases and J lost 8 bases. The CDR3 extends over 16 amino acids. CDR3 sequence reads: CASSLAGTSGLDEQFF. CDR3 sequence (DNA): TGTGCCAGCAGCTTAGCCGGGACTAGCGGGTTGGATGAGCAGTTCTTC. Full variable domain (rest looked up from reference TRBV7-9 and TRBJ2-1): DTGVSQNPRHKITKRGQNVTFRCDPISEHNRLYWYRQTLGQGPEFLTYFQNEAQLEKSRLLSDRFSAERPKGSFSTLEIQRTEQGDSAMYLCASSLAGTSGLDEQFFGPGTRLTVL.

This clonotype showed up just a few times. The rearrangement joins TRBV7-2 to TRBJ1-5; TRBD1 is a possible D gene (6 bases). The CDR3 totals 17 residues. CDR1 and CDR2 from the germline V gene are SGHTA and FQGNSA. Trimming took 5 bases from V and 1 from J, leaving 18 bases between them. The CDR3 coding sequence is TGTGCCAGCAGCGGCCGGAGGGGGGGGGCGAGCAATCAGCCCCAGCATTTT. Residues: CASSGRRGGASNQPQHF.

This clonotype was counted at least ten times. The CDR3 region is CSTSTGSLNTEAFF. The CDR3 DNA reads as TGCAGTACCTCGACAGGGTCTCTAAACACTGAAGCTTTCTTT. The chain is built from TRBV20-1 and TRBJ1-1, with 7 bases fitting TRBD1. The CDR3 is 14 amino acids. Germline CDR1 is DFQATT and CDR2 is SNEGSKA (reference sequence). V shed 8 bases and J 2 bases; nucleotides not matched to a gene: 11.

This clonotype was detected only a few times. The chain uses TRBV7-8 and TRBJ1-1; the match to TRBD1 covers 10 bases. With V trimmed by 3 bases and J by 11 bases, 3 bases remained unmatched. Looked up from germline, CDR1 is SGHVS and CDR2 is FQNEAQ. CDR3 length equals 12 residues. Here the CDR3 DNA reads TGTGCCAGCAGCTTGGGACAGGGGAGGGCTTTCTTT. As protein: CASSLGQGRAFF.

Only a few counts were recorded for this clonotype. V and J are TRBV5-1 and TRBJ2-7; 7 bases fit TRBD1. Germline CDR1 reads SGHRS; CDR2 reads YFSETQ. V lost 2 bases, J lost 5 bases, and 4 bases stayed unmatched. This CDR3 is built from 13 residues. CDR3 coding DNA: TGCGCCAGCAGCTTAACAGGGGTGGACGAGCAGTACTTC. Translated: CASSLTGVDEQYF.

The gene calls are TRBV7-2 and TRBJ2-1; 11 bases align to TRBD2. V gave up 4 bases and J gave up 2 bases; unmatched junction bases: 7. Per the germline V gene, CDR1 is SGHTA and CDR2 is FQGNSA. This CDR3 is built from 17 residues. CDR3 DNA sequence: TGTGCCAGCAGCTCCTTTGATAGCGGGAGGGCCTACAATGAGCAGTTCTTC. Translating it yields CASSSFDSGRAYNEQFF.

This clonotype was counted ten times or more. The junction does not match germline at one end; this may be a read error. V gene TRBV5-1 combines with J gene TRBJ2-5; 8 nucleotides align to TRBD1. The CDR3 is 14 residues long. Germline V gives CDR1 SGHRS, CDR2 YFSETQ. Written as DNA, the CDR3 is TGTGCCAGCAGCTTAAACAGGGGGCAAGAGACCCAGTACTTC. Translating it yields CASSLNRGQETQYF.

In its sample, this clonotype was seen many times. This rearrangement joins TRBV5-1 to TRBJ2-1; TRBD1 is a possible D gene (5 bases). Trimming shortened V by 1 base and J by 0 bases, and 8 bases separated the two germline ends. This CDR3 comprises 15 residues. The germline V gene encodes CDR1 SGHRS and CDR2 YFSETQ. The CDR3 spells CASSLYRSSYNEQFF. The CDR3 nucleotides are TGCGCCAGCAGCTTGTACAGGAGCTCCTACAATGAGCAGTTCTTC. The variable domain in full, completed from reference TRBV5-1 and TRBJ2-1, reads KAGVTQTPRYLIKTRGQQVTLSCSPISGHRSVSWYQQTPGQGLQFLFEYFSETQRNKGNFPGRFSGRQFSNSRSEMNVSTLELGDSALYLCASSLYRSSYNEQFFGPGTRLTVL.

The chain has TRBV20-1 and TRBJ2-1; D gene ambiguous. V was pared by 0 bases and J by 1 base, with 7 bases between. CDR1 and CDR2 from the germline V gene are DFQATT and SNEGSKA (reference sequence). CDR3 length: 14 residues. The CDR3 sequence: CSARDAQSYNEQFF. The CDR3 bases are TGCAGTGCTAGAGATGCCCAATCCTACAATGAGCAGTTCTTC.

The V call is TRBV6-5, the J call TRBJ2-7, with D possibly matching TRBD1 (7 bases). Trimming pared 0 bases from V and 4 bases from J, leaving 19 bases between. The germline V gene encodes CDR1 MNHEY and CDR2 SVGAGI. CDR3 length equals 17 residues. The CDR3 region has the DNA TGTGCCAGCAGTTACTCGACCTGGAGGGGGCGAAAGTACGAGCAGTACTTC. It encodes CASSYSTWRGRKYEQYF.